One sample yielded the 21 T cell receptor beta chains listed below, sequenced in a study of CD8+ T cells in alopecia areata. Sequencing templates came from extracted RNA that was reverse transcribed into cDNA. The repertoire was sequenced with immunoSEQ multiplex PCR; TCRdb's copy has only in-frame clones and lacks some. The table shows roughly 210,000 clones, with roughly two fifths occurring only once. Treatment indicated: oral pan-JAK inhibitor, 5-10 mg twice daily. The source material was CD4+ T cells sorted from blood, sampled at approximately week 36, from a patient treated with tofacitinib. The receptors shown here come from a human donor with alopecia areata.

The table lists this clone with many counts. The chain has TRBV11-1 and TRBJ2-5, with D perhaps TRBD2 (6 bases). This CDR3 region has 15 residues. The V end lost 3 bases, the J end lost 5 bases, and 16 bases lay between the germline ends. Per germline, CDR1 SGHAT and CDR2 FQDESV (reference sequence). The CDR3, as DNA: TGTGCCAGCAGCTTCGGGGGAGCCCCAATGGAGACCCAGTACTTC. This encodes CASSFGGAPMETQYF.

The chain carries TRBV29-1 and TRBJ2-1; the match to TRBD2 covers 10 bases. CDR3 size: 15 residues. CDR1 and CDR2 from the germline V gene are SQVTM and ANQGSEA. After removal of 6 bases from V and 2 bases from J, the junction contained 7 bases not matched to a gene. Written as DNA, the CDR3 is TGCAGCGTCTCCTTAGCGGGAGGCCCCTACAATGAGCAGTTCTTC. Its translation is CSVSLAGGPYNEQFF.

The chain carries TRBV29-1 and TRBJ2-4; unclear D gene. V lost 5 bases and J 1 base, leaving 6 bases between the germline ends. The CDR3 spans 12 residues. From germline, CDR1 is SQVTM and CDR2 ANQGSEA. CDR3 sequence (DNA): TGCAGCGTTCTGAGTGCCAAAAACATTCAGTACTTC. As protein: CSVLSAKNIQYF.

This clone was counted a few times. At one of its ends the junction is not consistent with the germline gene, which may arise from a read error. The gene calls are TRBV5-4 and TRBJ2-6; no reliable D call. The CDR3 runs to 12 residues. Germline V gives CDR1 SGHNT, CDR2 YYREEE (reference sequence). The CDR3 here is CASSFAAAPWSF. CDR3 in DNA: TGTGCCAGCAGCTTCGCGGCGGCACCCTGGTCTTTC. Full variable domain (rest looked up from reference TRBV5-4 and TRBJ2-6): ETGVTQSPTHLIKTRGQQVTLRCSSQSGHNTVSWYQQALGQGPQFIFQYYREEENGRGNFPPRFSGLQFPNYSSELNVNALELDDSALYLCASSFAAAPWSFGAGSRLTVL.

This rearrangement joins TRBV5-1 to TRBJ1-1, with 10 bases lining up with TRBD1. The length of the CDR3 is 15 residues. Germline V lookup: CDR1 SGHRS, CDR2 YFSETQ. With V trimmed by 1 base and J by 4 bases, 4 bases remained unmatched. DNA of the CDR3: TGCGCCAGCAGCTTGTCGACAGGGGGCGGCACTGAAGCTTTCTTT. Its translation: CASSLSTGGGTEAFF.

The chain is built from TRBV7-8 and TRBJ2-1; D ambiguous. This CDR3 spans 13 amino acids. Germline V gene data show CDR1 as SGHVS and CDR2 as FQNEAQ. V lost 2 bases to trimming and J lost 5 bases, with 7 bases between them. In DNA form, the CDR3 reads TGTGCCAGCAGCTTAAACTGGGACAATGAGCAGTTCTTC. This translates into CASSLNWDNEQFF.

This sequence joins TRBV5-1 and TRBJ2-4; D is undetermined. Germline V gives CDR1 SGHRS, CDR2 YFSETQ. The CDR3 totals 12 residues. Trimming stripped 5 bases from V and 5 bases from J, with 8 bases between. CDR3 residues: CASRGGQNIQYF. DNA for the CDR3: TGCGCCAGCAGGGGTGGACAAAACATTCAGTACTTC.

The chain carries TRBV6-5 and TRBJ2-5; 13 nucleotides match TRBD2. This CDR3 comprises 14 residues. The junction had 4 bases not matched to a gene; V was cut back by 7 bases and J by 5 bases. Germline V lookup: CDR1 MNHEY, CDR2 SVGAGI. Here the CDR3 reads CASMGLAGMETQYF. The CDR3 region has the DNA TGTGCCAGCATGGGACTAGCGGGAATGGAGACCCAGTACTTC.

The V gene is TRBV19, the J gene TRBJ2-1; 9 positions match TRBD2. There are 14 residues in the CDR3. Per the germline V gene, CDR1 is LNHDA and CDR2 is SQIVND (reference sequence). V gave up 9 bases and J gave up 4 bases; unmatched junction bases: 7. CDR3: CASSVAGAYNEQFF. The CDR3 nucleotides are TGTGCCAGCTCGGTAGCGGGAGCTTACAATGAGCAGTTCTTC.

This clone has only a few counts. J is TRBJ2-7 and V is TRBV29-1; D gene ambiguous. Trimming stripped 7 bases from V and 7 bases from J, with 23 bases between. The CDR3 is 14 amino acids. From germline, CDR1 is SQVTM and CDR2 ANQGSEA. The CDR3 loop reads CSASPRGGSSEQYF. CDR3 nucleotide sequence: TGCAGCGCTTCCCCTCGTGGTGGTTCTAGTGAGCAGTACTTC.

The chain uses TRBV19 and TRBJ1-5; tentative D call: TRBD1 (6 bases). The germline CDR1 and CDR2 sequences are LNHDA and SQIVND (reference sequence). The CDR3 is made up of 16 amino acids. V was pared by 5 bases and J by 2 bases, with 16 bases between. The CDR3 sequence: CASSAEWGAGNQPQHF. The CDR3 nucleotides read TGTGCCAGTAGTGCTGAGTGGGGGGCCGGCAATCAGCCCCAGCATTTT. Together with reference TRBV19 and TRBJ1-5, the CDR3 gives the full variable domain: DGGITQSPKYLFRKEGQNVTLSCEQNLNHDAMYWYRQDPGQGLRLIYYSQIVNDFQKGDIAEGYSVSREKKESFPLTVTSAQKNPTAFYLCASSAEWGAGNQPQHFGDGTRLSIL.

The rearrangement links TRBV6-5 to TRBJ2-3, with D possibly TRBD2 on 7 matching bases. CDR1 is MNHEY, CDR2 SVGAGI, per germline. V was shortened by 6 bases and J by 6 bases, with 19 bases between the two germline ends. This CDR3 is built from 15 residues. The CDR3 nucleotides read TGTGCCAGCAGCTCGCGAGGGGGGGCGCGGGATACGCAGTATTTT. Translating it yields CASSSRGGARDTQYF.

This clone was seen a few times. The chain links TRBV30 to TRBJ2-2, with D tentatively TRBD2 (6 bases). CDR3 length: 14 amino acids. Trimming removed 3 bases at V and 4 bases at J, with 12 bases between. Germline CDR1 reads GTSNPN; CDR2 reads SVGIG (reference sequence). The CDR3 region has the DNA TGTGCCTGGAGCGGTAGCGGATTCACCGGGGAGCTGTTTTTT. It specifies CAWSGSGFTGELFF.

This clone was found a few times. The gene calls are TRBV7-2 and TRBJ2-7, with 7 positions matching TRBD1. Trimming cost V 1 base and J 3 bases; bases outside gene matches: 3. CDR3 size: 14 residues. Per germline, CDR1 SGHTA and CDR2 FQGNSA. This chain's CDR3 is CASSLEDRHYEQYF. The CDR3 DNA reads TGTGCCAGCAGCTTAGAGGACAGGCACTACGAGCAGTACTTC. The whole variable domain, filled in from reference TRBV7-2 and TRBJ2-7, reads GAGVSQSPSNKVTEKGKDVELRCDPISGHTALYWYRQSLGQGLEFLIYFQGNSAPDKSGLPSDRFSAERTGGSVSTLTIQRTQQEDSAVYLCASSLEDRHYEQYFGPGTRLTVT.

The rearrangement joins TRBV28 to TRBJ1-2; TRBD1 is a possible D gene (6 bases). The germline gives CDR1 MDHEN, CDR2 SYDVKM. V lost 5 bases, J lost 3 bases, and 13 bases lay in between. The CDR3 contains 14 residues. Written as DNA, the CDR3 is TGTGCCAGCAGTCCAGATGACAGGTACTATGGCTACACCTTC. Protein sequence: CASSPDDRYYGYTF.

V and J are TRBV27 and TRBJ2-4; a weak D match, TRBD1 (6 bases). Germline CDR1 and CDR2: MNHEY and SMNVEV (reference sequence). The V end was cut by 5 bases, the J end by 9 bases, with 17 bases between. CDR3 size: 14 residues. This CDR3 is CASSLRQAVTIQYF. CDR3 nucleotide sequence: TGTGCCAGCAGTCTCCGACAGGCGGTAACCATTCAGTACTTC.

The chain recombines TRBV30 with TRBJ2-7; 10 bases align to TRBD2. V shed 3 bases and J 6 bases; nucleotides not matched to a gene: 5. The CDR3 is 13 amino acids. The germline V gene encodes CDR1 GTSNPN and CDR2 SVGIG (reference sequence). CDR3 loop: CAWREAGGLEQYF. As DNA, the CDR3 is TGTGCCTGGAGGGAAGCGGGAGGGCTCGAGCAGTACTTC.

In regard to this clone: At the DNA level, this CDR3 is encoded by other sequences in the same sample as well. The chain recombines TRBV9 with TRBJ1-1, with no clear D. Germline V gene sequence: CDR1 SGDLS, CDR2 YYNGEE. V was clipped by 2 bases and J by 2 bases, with 7 bases between them. The CDR3 covers 13 residues. CDR3 loop: CASSVAGNTEAFF. The CDR3 DNA is TGTGCCAGCAGCGTCGCAGGTAACACTGAAGCTTTCTTT.

This clone was observed a handful of times. The genes are TRBV29-1 and TRBJ1-1, with D possibly matching TRBD1 (6 bases). The V gene lost 7 bases and the J gene lost 6 bases, with 12 bases spanning the gap. This CDR3 is 11 amino acids long. Germline V gene lookup returns CDR1 SQVTM and CDR2 ANQGSEA. CDR3 protein: CSATGSAEAFF. In DNA form, the CDR3 reads TGCAGCGCCACAGGGTCGGCTGAAGCTTTCTTT.

A few counts support this clone. The chain uses TRBV7-2 and TRBJ2-3, with 10 bases that match TRBD2. The CDR3 is 18 amino acids. Trimming removed 5 bases from V and 6 bases from J; junction bases left unmatched: 17. Germline CDR1 is SGHTA and CDR2 is FQGNSA. CDR3 DNA sequence: TGTGCCAGCAGCGTACAATTAGCGGGAGGCAGGTGGGACGATACGCAGTATTTT. Translation: CASSVQLAGGRWDDTQYF.

In nucleotides, the CDR3 is TGTGCCATCAGTGCCGGGACTCCGTACGAGCAGTACTTC. Translation: CAISAGTPYEQYF. The chain carries TRBV10-3 and TRBJ2-7, with D perhaps TRBD2 (6 bases). The CDR3 runs to 13 residues. Deletions cut 4 bases from V and 4 bases from J, with 11 bases between. Germline CDR1 is ENHRY and CDR2 is SYGVKD.